Described below is a single T cell receptor beta chain sequence and its context. Its specificity is not known. From germline, CDR1 is SQVTM and CDR2 ANQGSEA. The CDR3 is made up of 15 amino acids. V lost 4 bases and J 4 bases, leaving 17 bases between the germline ends. These data are taken from a study of cytomegalovirus exposure and HLA in healthy donors. In the PCR, 60 Vbeta and 13 Jbeta primers were used. The method was immunoSEQ multiplex PCR; TCRdb's version includes in-frame clones alone and lacks a portion of them. This sample carries roughly 100,000 clones, with under 4.5% going to the ten biggest clones. Findings and limits, study-wide: A later analysis reportedly identified an Asian-associated ancestry cluster as carrying fewer N-insertions than the approximately 730-donor mean. HLA alleles were associated with 15,000 to 20,000 TCR beta sequences in a later analysis at 0.05 false discovery rate. Available immune exposure information was restricted to CMV serostatus only. Associated with cytomegalovirus, according to the listing, were some 180 TCR beta chains.

The receptor was isolated from a woman aged 30 to 39 in good health and CMV-seronegative. The sample comprised PBMCs. V is TRBV29-1 and J is TRBJ1-5; weak D call: TRBD1 (5 bases). CDR3 protein: CSVVAGSDRNQPQHF. The CDR3 coding sequence is TGCAGCGTTGTAGCAGGGTCGGACCGTAATCAGCCCCAGCATTTT.